Presented here are 20 T cell receptor beta chains from one specimen sequenced in a study of T cell clones after liver transplantation. The method was immunoSEQ multiplex PCR; TCRdb's version includes in-frame clones alone and lacks a portion of them. Of 49,000 or so clones in the sample, about 67% are singletons; the top ten hold 9.5% to 10%. Sequencing used CD4+ T cells from blood, obtained approximately 54 months after liver transplant. The receptor source for this set is a human patient who received a liver transplant. Some T cells may be graft donor cells.

This rearrangement joins TRBV5-6 to TRBJ1-1; no firm D call. V shed 5 bases and J shed 0 bases, with 8 bases lying between them. Germline CDR1 reads SGHDT; CDR2 reads YYEEEE. CDR3 length: 13 amino acids. The CDR3 DNA is TGTGCCAGCAGTCAAACATTGAACACTGAAGCTTTCTTT. This gives the protein CASSQTLNTEAFF.

This clone appeared a single time. This CDR3 reads CASSPGHLAKNIQYF. DNA of the CDR3: TGTGCCAGCAGCCCCGGGCACCTAGCCAAAAACATTCAGTACTTC. The rearrangement joins TRBV11-2 to TRBJ2-4; D not resolved. Germline lookup yields CDR1 SGHAT and CDR2 FQNNGV. CDR3 length: 15 residues. Trimming removed 5 bases at V and 0 bases at J, with 11 bases between.

The chain carries TRBV7-8 and TRBJ1-5; 9 bases line up with TRBD1. The J segment lost 5 bases and the V segment lost 5 bases, leaving 1 base of the junction unmatched. Germline CDR1 is SGHVS and CDR2 is FQNEAQ. The CDR3 has 13 amino acids. The CDR3 nucleotides are TGTGCCAGCAGCCGGACAGGGGATCAGCCCCAGCATTTT. The encoded protein is CASSRTGDQPQHF.

V and J are TRBV5-5 and TRBJ2-5, with D possibly TRBD1 on 7 matching bases. Trimming took 0 bases from V and 7 from J, leaving 19 bases between them. This CDR3 is built from 16 residues. Germline V gene data show CDR1 as SGHKS and CDR2 as YYEKEE (reference sequence). The CDR3 loop reads CASSLEAGGQGVTQYF. In DNA form, the CDR3 reads TGTGCCAGCAGCTTGGAGGCCGGAGGGCAGGGGGTGACCCAGTACTTC.

This clone was seen more than once but under ten times. The V call is TRBV19, the J call TRBJ1-3, with D unclear. The ends were cut back, 1 base at V and 0 bases at J, with 7 bases in the middle. CDR1 is LNHDA, CDR2 SQIVND, per germline (reference sequence). This CDR3 spans 15 amino acids. The CDR3 is CASSIGGASGNTIYF. The CDR3 DNA reads TGTGCCAGTAGTATAGGAGGTGCCTCTGGAAACACCATATATTTT. The full variable domain, with the rest looked up from reference TRBV19 and TRBJ1-3, is DGGITQSPKYLFRKEGQNVTLSCEQNLNHDAMYWYRQDPGQGLRLIYYSQIVNDFQKGDIAEGYSVSREKKESFPLTVTSAQKNPTAFYLCASSIGGASGNTIYFGEGSWLTVV.

The chain recombines TRBV28 with TRBJ2-7; 7 bases agree with TRBD1. This CDR3 has 15 amino acids. Unmatched junction bases numbered 12, after V lost 6 bases and J lost 4 bases. Per germline, CDR1 MDHEN and CDR2 SYDVKM. CDR3 sequence reads: CASRTTGSRVYEQYF. For the CDR3, the DNA is TGTGCCAGCAGGACGACAGGGTCTCGAGTTTACGAGCAGTACTTC.

This clone was detected only once. The chain combines TRBV11-2 with TRBJ1-4; TRBD1 aligns across 9 bases. The CDR3 extends over 14 amino acids. CDR1 is SGHAT, CDR2 FQNNGV, per germline. The V gene end was trimmed by 5 bases and the J gene end by 7 bases; junction bases not matched to a gene: 5. The CDR3 sequence is CASSPGTGREKLFF. CDR3 DNA sequence: TGTGCCAGCAGCCCCGGGACAGGGCGTGAAAAACTGTTTTTT.

The CDR3 is CASSYREGKGEKLFF. The CDR3 region has the DNA TGTGCCAGCAGTTACCGAGAGGGGAAAGGCGAAAAACTGTTTTTT. The chain couples TRBV28 to TRBJ1-4; TRBD1 is a possible D gene (5 bases). V lost 4 bases and J 8 bases, leaving 17 bases between the germline ends. Germline V gene lookup returns CDR1 MDHEN and CDR2 SYDVKM. The CDR3 is made up of 15 amino acids.

CDR3 nucleotides: TGTGCCAGCAGCTTAATAGGGAATAATGAAAAACTGTTTTTT. It encodes CASSLIGNNEKLFF. The rearrangement joins TRBV7-9 to TRBJ1-4; no clear D. V was pared by 2 bases and J by 4 bases, with 8 bases between. This CDR3 is 14 amino acids long. CDR1 is SEHNR, CDR2 FQNEAQ, per germline (reference sequence).

The rearrangement joins TRBV5-1 to TRBJ2-2; 9 nucleotides agree with TRBD1. Losses at the gene ends were 0 bases for V and 7 bases for J; bases not matched to a gene: 4. Germline loops: CDR1 SGHRS, CDR2 YFSETQ. The CDR3 is 15 amino acids. In DNA form, the CDR3 reads TGCGCCAGCAGCTTGGTTACAGGGGGCGACGGGGAGCTGTTTTTT. It is translated as CASSLVTGGDGELFF. Combining the CDR3 with reference TRBV5-1 and TRBJ2-2 gives the whole variable domain KAGVTQTPRYLIKTRGQQVTLSCSPISGHRSVSWYQQTPGQGLQFLFEYFSETQRNKGNFPGRFSGRQFSNSRSEMNVSTLELGDSALYLCASSLVTGGDGELFFGEGSRLTVL.

This chain connects TRBV11-2 to TRBJ2-3; tentatively, D is TRBD2 (6 bases). The CDR3 is 12 residues long. With 4 bases removed from V and 9 bases from J, the gap between germline ends came to 11 bases. Germline CDR1 is SGHAT and CDR2 is FQNNGV. Written as DNA, the CDR3 is TGTGCCAGCAGCTCGCGACTAGAGACGCAGTATTTT. It codes for CASSSRLETQYF.

This sequence joins TRBV20-1 and TRBJ1-4; D is perhaps TRBD1 (5 bases). In germline, CDR1 is DFQATT, CDR2 SNEGSKA (reference sequence). Trimming took off 6 bases at V and 7 bases at J, with 9 bases between the two ends. The CDR3 extends over 11 amino acids. The CDR3 DNA is TGCAGTGCGGGGGAAGGTGAAAAACTGTTTTTT. It yields the protein CSAGEGEKLFF.

The CDR3 bases are TGTGCCAGCAGTTTGAGGGGGTCGGTTGGGGAGCAGTACTTC. Translation gives CASSLRGSVGEQYF. The chain joins TRBV28 to TRBJ2-7; TRBD1 might be the D (6 bases). V dropped 3 bases and J dropped 7 bases, with 16 bases sitting between them. Germline V gene sequence: CDR1 MDHEN, CDR2 SYDVKM. This CDR3 is 14 amino acids long.

This clone was found once. The chain links TRBV5-1 to TRBJ1-4; weak D call: TRBD1 (5 bases). The CDR3 runs to 16 residues. Trimming took 0 bases from V and 5 from J, leaving 14 bases between them. Per germline, CDR1 SGHRS and CDR2 YFSETQ. CDR3 bases: TGCGCCAGCAGCTTGGAAGGACAAGTGGGAAATGAAAAACTGTTTTTT. As protein: CASSLEGQVGNEKLFF.

This clone was picked up a small number of times. The CDR3, as DNA: TGCGCCAGCACCCCGTTGGCGGGGAGCTCCTACGAGCAGTACTTC. Residues: CASTPLAGSSYEQYF. The chain couples TRBV5-1 to TRBJ2-7, with a tentative D call TRBD2 (6 bases). V lost 6 bases to trimming and J lost 0 bases, with 16 bases between them. The CDR3 consists of 15 residues. Germline CDR1 is SGHRS and CDR2 is YFSETQ.

The chain employs TRBV2 and TRBJ1-2; perhaps TRBD1 as D (5 bases). This CDR3 has 13 residues. CDR1 and CDR2 from the germline V gene are SNHLY and FYNNEI. V was pared by 5 bases and J by 4 bases, with 11 bases between. The CDR3 is CASSTGTLYGYTF. The CDR3 coding sequence is TGTGCCAGCAGTACCGGGACCCTCTATGGCTACACCTTC.

The sample holds a few counts of this clone. An end of the junction differs from the germline gene, which may be a read error. The rearrangement uses TRBV6-1 and TRBJ1-1, with D perhaps TRBD1 (5 bases). Germline V lookup: CDR1 MNHNS, CDR2 SASEGT. CDR3 length: 10 amino acids. The DNA of the CDR3 is TGTGCCAGCAGTGAAGCGCGAGGGGCCTTT. It translates to CASSEARGAF.

This clone occurred a few times. This sequence joins TRBV19 and TRBJ1-6, with 7 bases matching TRBD1. The CDR3 is 15 residues long. Unmatched junction bases numbered 5, after V lost 6 bases and J lost 3 bases. Germline V gene lookup returns CDR1 LNHDA and CDR2 SQIVND (reference sequence). CDR3 loop: CASSADRDYNSPLHF. The CDR3 coding sequence is TGTGCCAGTAGCGCCGACAGGGACTATAATTCACCCCTCCACTTT.

The rearrangement uses TRBV6-1 and TRBJ2-6; TRBD1 matches 7 bases. This CDR3 comprises 15 residues. CDR1 and CDR2 from the germline V gene are MNHNS and SASEGT. CDR3 DNA sequence: TGTGCAACGGGACAGTTTTACTCTGGGGCCAACGTCCTGACTTTC. Protein: CATGQFYSGANVLTF.

The rearrangement joins TRBV4-2 to TRBJ2-1, with 14 bases identical to TRBD2. The J segment lost 0 bases and the V segment lost 3 bases, leaving 1 base of the junction unmatched. Germline lookup yields CDR1 LGHNA and CDR2 YNFKEQ. The CDR3 extends over 17 amino acids. CDR3 region: CASSHGTSGSSYNEQFF. The CDR3, as DNA: TGTGCCAGCAGCCATGGGACTAGCGGGAGCTCCTACAATGAGCAGTTCTTC.